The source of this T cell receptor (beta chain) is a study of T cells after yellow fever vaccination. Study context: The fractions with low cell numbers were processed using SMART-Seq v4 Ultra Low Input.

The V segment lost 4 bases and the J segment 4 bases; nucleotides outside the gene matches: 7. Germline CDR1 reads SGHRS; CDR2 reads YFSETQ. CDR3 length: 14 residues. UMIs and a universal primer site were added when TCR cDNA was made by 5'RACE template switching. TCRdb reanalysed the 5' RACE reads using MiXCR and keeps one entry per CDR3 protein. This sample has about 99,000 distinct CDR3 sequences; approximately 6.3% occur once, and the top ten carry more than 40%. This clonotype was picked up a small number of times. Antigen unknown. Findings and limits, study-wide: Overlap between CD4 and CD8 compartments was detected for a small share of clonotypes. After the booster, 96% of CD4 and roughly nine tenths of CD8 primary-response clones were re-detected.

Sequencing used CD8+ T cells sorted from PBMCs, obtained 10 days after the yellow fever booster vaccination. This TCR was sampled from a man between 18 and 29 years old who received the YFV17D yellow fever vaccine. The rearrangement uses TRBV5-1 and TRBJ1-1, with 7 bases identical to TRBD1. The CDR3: CASSLTGAVTEAFF. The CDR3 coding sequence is TGCGCCAGCAGCCTAACAGGGGCGGTCACTGAAGCTTTCTTT. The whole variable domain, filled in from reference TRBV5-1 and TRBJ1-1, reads KAGVTQTPRYLIKTRGQQVTLSCSPISGHRSVSWYQQTPGQGLQFLFEYFSETQRNKGNFPGRFSGRQFSNSRSEMNVSTLELGDSALYLCASSLTGAVTEAFFGQGTRLTVV.